This T cell receptor beta chain was documented in a study of T cell responses to AZD1222 COVID-19 vaccine. V lost 4 bases, J lost 3 bases, and 14 bases lay in between. The CDR3 sequence is 15 residues long. Germline values: CDR1 MNHEY, CDR2 SVGAGI. On this clone itself: What it binds is unknown.

The method was immunoSEQ multiplex PCR; TCRdb's version includes in-frame clones alone and lacks a portion of them. Of about 120,000 clones in the sample, less than 95% were seen once. Study results and caveats: Only 5 to 7 AZD1222 recipients tested seropositive at baseline.

This TCR derives from an adult in good health. V gene TRBV6-5 combines with J gene TRBJ2-3, with D perhaps TRBD1 (6 bases). The source was peripheral blood, collected on day 0 of AZD1222 vaccination. The CDR3 reads CASSLGGAGTDTQYF. The CDR3, as DNA: TGTGCCAGCAGTTTAGGGGGTGCCGGGACAGATACGCAGTATTTT.